This T cell receptor (beta chain) was identified during a study of technical replicates of blood from a handful of donors. Sequencing used immunoSEQ multiplex PCR; TCRdb keeps in-frame clones, though not all of them. Counted here are 50,000 to 70,000 clones, 91% occurring once; the ten biggest clones make up 3.5% to 5%. This receptor was obtained from a human donor in good health. Some clones in this sample may be carry-over from other donors' samples. The sample taken for sequencing was PBMCs.

The CDR3 region is CASSLLAGDTGELFF. CDR3 in DNA: TGCGCCAGCAGCTTATTGGCAGGGGACACCGGGGAGCTGTTTTTT. The chain combines TRBV5-1 with TRBJ2-2; D might be TRBD1 (6 bases). This CDR3 comprises 15 residues. CDR1 and CDR2 from the germline V gene are SGHRS and YFSETQ. With 2 bases removed from V and 3 bases from J, the gap between germline ends came to 11 bases.